Below, one T cell receptor (beta chain) is given with its context. V lost 3 bases, J lost 3 bases, and 11 bases stayed unmatched. The V gene's germline CDR1 is KGHDR and CDR2 SFDVKD. CDR3 length: 18 amino acids. This entry is derived from a study of blood T cell repertoires in COVID-19. Original handling: Estimated nucleated cell counts came from reference gene primer amplification. The repertoire was sequenced with immunoSEQ multiplex PCR; TCRdb's copy has only in-frame clones and lacks some. The V and J calls and the clone size are those of that table, but D and trimming were determined from the DNA. Among about 200,000 clones listed, over 70% were seen once.

The sequence came from a woman older than 75 with acute or convalescent COVID-19. The chain combines TRBV24-1 with TRBJ2-4, with 9 bases matching TRBD1. Sequencing input: peripheral blood. CDR3 sequence: CATSDGNRGRVGKNIQYF. The CDR3 DNA sequence: TGTGCCACCAGTGATGGAAACAGGGGGCGAGTTGGCAAAAACATTCAGTACTTC.